These T cell receptor beta chains were read from a single sample in a study of CD8 T cells in ankylosing spondylitis. TCRdb re-called the 5' RACE reads with MiXCR, one entry per CDR3 protein. Here the sample spans roughly 68,000 distinct CDR3 sequences, around 6.5% being singletons. Specimen: synovial fluid, either unsorted or a sorted T cell fraction (not recorded which). The receptors stem from a male donor with ankylosing spondylitis. Both conserved end residues are part of each CDR3. A D gene is named only where the DNA matches it firmly. Only some rows state a clone size, as once, few, many or a class for expanded clones.

CASSSPSGSGTDTQYF	TGTGCCAGCAGTTCACCCAGCGGGAGTGGGACAGATACGCAGTATTTT	TRBV27	TRBJ2-3	many	TRBD2
CSVGTAEYNEQFF	TGCAGCGTGGGGACGGCTGAATACAATGAGCAGTTCTTC	TRBV29-1	TRBJ2-1	many	NA
CASSGGTTTLGETQYF	TGTGCCAGCAGCGGAGGGACAACGACTTTGGGAGAGACCCAGTACTTC	TRBV5-6	TRBJ2-5	many	NA
CASSRDTNVQETQYF	TGTGCCAGCAGTCGCGACACCAATGTTCAAGAGACCCAGTACTTC	TRBV28	TRBJ2-5	few	NA
CVSSPGLAGADTQYF	TGTGTCAGCAGCCCTGGCCTAGCGGGAGCAGATACGCAGTATTTT	TRBV7-3	TRBJ2-3	once	TRBD2
CASSLDRANEQYF	TGTGCCAGCAGTCTCGACAGGGCAAACGAGCAGTACTTC	TRBV12-3/TRBV12-4	TRBJ2-7	many	TRBD1
CASSLARPPVGFF	TGTGCCAGCAGCTTAGCGCGGCCCCCGGTTGGATTCTTC	TRBV7-2	TRBJ2-1	many	NA
CASSLPTSEQFF	TGTGCCAGCAGCTTACCTACCTCTGAGCAGTTCTTC	TRBV13	TRBJ2-1	NA	NA
CASSLRGAEQYF	TGTGCCAGCAGCTTAAGGGGCGCGGAGCAGTACTTC	TRBV7-6	TRBJ2-7	few	NA
CASSVDATGVDGYTF	TGTGCCAGCAGCGTAGACGCGACAGGGGTCGATGGCTACACCTTC	TRBV9	TRBJ1-2	many	TRBD1
CAGNTANYGYTF	TGTGCCGGCAATACAGCAAACTATGGCTACACCTTC	TRBV2	TRBJ1-2	medium-sized	NA
CASGGLAGGEDTQYF	TGTGCCAGCGGGGGACTAGCGGGTGGAGAAGATACGCAGTATTTT	TRBV2	TRBJ2-3	NA	TRBD2
CASSDGTGAGYGYTF	TGTGCCAGCAGCGACGGGACAGGGGCTGGGTATGGCTACACCTTC	TRBV6-5	TRBJ1-2	few	TRBD1
CASSPSGAPDGYTF	TGTGCCAGCAGCCCCTCGGGGGCGCCGGATGGCTACACCTTC	TRBV7-3	TRBJ1-2	many	NA
CASSKGGNEQFF	TGTGCCAGCAGTAAGGGGGGCAATGAGCAGTTCTTC	TRBV11-1	TRBJ2-1	NA	NA
CSASGQLNEKLFF	TGCAGTGCTTCGGGACAGCTAAATGAAAAACTGTTTTTT	TRBV20-1	TRBJ1-4	many	TRBD1
CASSLLGDTDTQYF	TGTGCCAGCAGTCTTCTAGGGGACACAGATACGCAGTATTTT	TRBV2	TRBJ2-3	NA	NA
CASSWTGNWGEAFF	TGTGCCAGCAGTTGGACAGGCAACTGGGGTGAAGCTTTCTTT	TRBV6-5	TRBJ1-1	NA	TRBD1
CASSSRGNTGELFF	TGTGCCAGCAGTTCCCGGGGTAACACCGGGGAGCTGTTTTTT	TRBV12-3/TRBV12-4	TRBJ2-2	medium-sized	NA
CASNGIDGSNTEAFF	TGCGCCAGTAACGGTATTGACGGATCTAACACTGAAGCTTTCTTT	TRBV5-1	TRBJ1-1	many	NA
CASSPFEGGELFF	TGTGCCAGCAGCCCCTTCGAGGGCGGGGAGCTGTTTTTT	TRBV7-3	TRBJ2-2	medium-sized	NA
CASRSGLAAYEQYF	TGTGCCAGCAGGAGCGGACTAGCGGCTTACGAGCAGTACTTC	TRBV6-1	TRBJ2-7	NA	TRBD2
CASSLIRTSGVYEQYF	TGCGCCAGCAGCCTCATCAGGACTAGCGGGGTCTACGAGCAGTACTTC	TRBV4-1	TRBJ2-7	many	TRBD2
CASRDDLNTEAFF	TGCGCCAGCAGAGATGATCTGAACACTGAAGCTTTCTTT	TRBV5-1	TRBJ1-1	many	NA
CASSSSGMNTGELFF	TGTGCCAGCAGCTCCTCGGGCATGAACACCGGGGAGCTGTTTTTT	TRBV7-3	TRBJ2-2	NA	NA